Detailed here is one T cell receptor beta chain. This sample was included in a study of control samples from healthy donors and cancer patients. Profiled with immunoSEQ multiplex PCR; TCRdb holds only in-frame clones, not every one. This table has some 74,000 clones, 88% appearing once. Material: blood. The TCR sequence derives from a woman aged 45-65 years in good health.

The CDR3 bases are TGTGCCAGCACCGTAGCGGGGTACGACGAGCAGTACTTC. It encodes CASTVAGYDEQYF. The chain uses TRBV6-5 and TRBJ2-7, with 8 positions matching TRBD2. Per germline, CDR1 MNHEY and CDR2 SVGAGI. The CDR3 loop spans 13 amino acids. Trimming cost V 7 bases and J 5 bases; bases outside gene matches: 7.